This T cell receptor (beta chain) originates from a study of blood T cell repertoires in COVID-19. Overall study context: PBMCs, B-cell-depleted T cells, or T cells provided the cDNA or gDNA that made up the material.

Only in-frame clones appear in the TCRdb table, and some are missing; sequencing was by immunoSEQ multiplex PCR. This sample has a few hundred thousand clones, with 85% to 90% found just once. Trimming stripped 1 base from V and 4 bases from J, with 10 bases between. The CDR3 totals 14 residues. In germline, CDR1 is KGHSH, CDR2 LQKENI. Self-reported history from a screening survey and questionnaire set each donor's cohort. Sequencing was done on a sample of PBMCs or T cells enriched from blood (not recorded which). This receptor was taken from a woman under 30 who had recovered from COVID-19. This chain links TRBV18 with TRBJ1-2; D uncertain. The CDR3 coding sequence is TGTGCCAGCTCACCACTGGAGACGCTCTATGGCTACACCTTC. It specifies CASSPLETLYGYTF. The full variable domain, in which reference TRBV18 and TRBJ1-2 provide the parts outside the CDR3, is NAGVMQNPRHLVRRRGQEARLRCSPMKGHSHVYWYRQLPEEGLKFMVYLQKENIIDESGMPKERFSAEFPKEGPSILRIQQVVRGDSAAYFCASSPLETLYGYTFGSGTRLTVV.